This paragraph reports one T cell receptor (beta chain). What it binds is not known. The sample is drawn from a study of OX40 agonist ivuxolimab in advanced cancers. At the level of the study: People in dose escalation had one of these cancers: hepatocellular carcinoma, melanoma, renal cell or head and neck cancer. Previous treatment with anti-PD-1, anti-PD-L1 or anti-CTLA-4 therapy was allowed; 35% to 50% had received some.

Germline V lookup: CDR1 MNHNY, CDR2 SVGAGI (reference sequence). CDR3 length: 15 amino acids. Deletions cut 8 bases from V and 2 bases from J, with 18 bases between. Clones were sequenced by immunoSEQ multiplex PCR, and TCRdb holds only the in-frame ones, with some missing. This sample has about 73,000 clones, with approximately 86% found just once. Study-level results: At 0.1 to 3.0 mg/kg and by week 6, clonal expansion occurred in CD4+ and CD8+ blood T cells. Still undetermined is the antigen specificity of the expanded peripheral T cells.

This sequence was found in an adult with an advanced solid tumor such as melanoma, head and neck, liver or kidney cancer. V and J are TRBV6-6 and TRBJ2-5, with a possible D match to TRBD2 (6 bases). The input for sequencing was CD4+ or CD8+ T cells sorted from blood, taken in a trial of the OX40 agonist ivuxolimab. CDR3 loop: CASLHRGGTQETQYF. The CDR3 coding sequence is TGTGCCAGCCTCCATAGGGGCGGGACTCAAGAGACCCAGTACTTC.